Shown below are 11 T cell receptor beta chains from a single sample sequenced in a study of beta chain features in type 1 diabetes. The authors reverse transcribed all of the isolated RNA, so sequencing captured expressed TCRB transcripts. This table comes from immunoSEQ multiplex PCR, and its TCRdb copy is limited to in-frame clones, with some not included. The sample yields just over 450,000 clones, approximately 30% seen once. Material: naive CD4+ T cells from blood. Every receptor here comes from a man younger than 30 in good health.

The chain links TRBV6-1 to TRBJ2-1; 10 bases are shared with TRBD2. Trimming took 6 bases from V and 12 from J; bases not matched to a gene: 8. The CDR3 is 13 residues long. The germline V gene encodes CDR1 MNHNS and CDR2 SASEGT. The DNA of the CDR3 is TGTGCCAGCAGGCTAGCGGGAGTAATTGGGCAGTTCTTC. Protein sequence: CASRLAGVIGQFF.

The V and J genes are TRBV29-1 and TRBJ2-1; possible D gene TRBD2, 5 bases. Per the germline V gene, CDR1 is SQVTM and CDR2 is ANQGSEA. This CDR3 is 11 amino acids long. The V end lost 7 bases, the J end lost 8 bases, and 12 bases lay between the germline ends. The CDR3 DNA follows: TGCAGCGCCCGGACTGGGGATGAGCAGTTCTTC. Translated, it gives CSARTGDEQFF.

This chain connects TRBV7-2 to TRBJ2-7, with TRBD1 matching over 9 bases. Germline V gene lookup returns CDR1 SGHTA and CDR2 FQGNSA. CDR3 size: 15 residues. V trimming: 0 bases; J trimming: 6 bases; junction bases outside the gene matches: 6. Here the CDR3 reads CASSLATGGISEQYF. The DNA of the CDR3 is TGTGCCAGCAGCTTAGCGACAGGGGGGATCTCCGAGCAGTACTTC. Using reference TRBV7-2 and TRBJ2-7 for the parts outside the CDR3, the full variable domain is GAGVSQSPSNKVTEKGKDVELRCDPISGHTALYWYRQSLGQGLEFLIYFQGNSAPDKSGLPSDRFSAERTGGSVSTLTIQRTQQEDSAVYLCASSLATGGISEQYFGPGTRLTVT.

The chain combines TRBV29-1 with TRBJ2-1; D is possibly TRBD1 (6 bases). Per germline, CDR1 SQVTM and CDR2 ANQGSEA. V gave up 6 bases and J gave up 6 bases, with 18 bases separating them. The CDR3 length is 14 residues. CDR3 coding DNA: TGCAGCGTACTAAACAGGGTAAGAGGCAATGAGCAGTTCTTC. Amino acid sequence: CSVLNRVRGNEQFF.

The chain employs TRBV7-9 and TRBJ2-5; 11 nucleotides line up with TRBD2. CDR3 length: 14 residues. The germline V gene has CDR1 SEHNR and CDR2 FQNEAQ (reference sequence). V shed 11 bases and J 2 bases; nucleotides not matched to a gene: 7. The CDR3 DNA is TGTGCCTACGGGACTAGCGGATTACAAGAGACCCAGTACTTC. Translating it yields CAYGTSGLQETQYF.

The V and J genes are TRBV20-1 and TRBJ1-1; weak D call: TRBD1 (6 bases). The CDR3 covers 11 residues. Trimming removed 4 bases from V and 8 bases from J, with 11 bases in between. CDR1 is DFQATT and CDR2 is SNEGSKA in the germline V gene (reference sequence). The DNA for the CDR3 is TGCAGTGCTAACCGGGACATAGAAGCTTTCTTT. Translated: CSANRDIEAFF.

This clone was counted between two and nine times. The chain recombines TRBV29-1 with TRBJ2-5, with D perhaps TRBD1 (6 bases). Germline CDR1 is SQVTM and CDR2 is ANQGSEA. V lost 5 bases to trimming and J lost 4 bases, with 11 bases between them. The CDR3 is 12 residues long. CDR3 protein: CSVNRVGETQYF. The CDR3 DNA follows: TGCAGCGTTAACAGGGTCGGAGAGACCCAGTACTTC.

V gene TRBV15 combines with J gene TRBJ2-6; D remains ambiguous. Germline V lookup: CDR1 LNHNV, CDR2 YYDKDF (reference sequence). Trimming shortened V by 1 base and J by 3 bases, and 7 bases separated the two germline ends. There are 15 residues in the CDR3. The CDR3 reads CATSRARDGANVLTF. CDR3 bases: TGTGCCACCAGCAGAGCGAGAGATGGGGCCAACGTCCTGACTTTC.

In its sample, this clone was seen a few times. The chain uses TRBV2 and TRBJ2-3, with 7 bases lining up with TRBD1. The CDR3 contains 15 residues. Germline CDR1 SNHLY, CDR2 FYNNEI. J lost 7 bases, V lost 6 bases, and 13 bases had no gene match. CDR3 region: CASSDGQVIANTQYF. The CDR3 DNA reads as TGTGCCAGCAGCGACGGACAGGTTATCGCAAATACGCAGTATTTT.

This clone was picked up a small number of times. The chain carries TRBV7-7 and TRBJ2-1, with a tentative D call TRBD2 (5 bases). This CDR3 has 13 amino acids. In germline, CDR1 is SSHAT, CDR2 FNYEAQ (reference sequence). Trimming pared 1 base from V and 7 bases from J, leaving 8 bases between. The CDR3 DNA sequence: TGTGCCAGCAGCTTAGTCCGGGGAAATGAGCAGTTCTTC. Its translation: CASSLVRGNEQFF.

CDR3 DNA: TGCAGCTTCAAGCACTGGGACATTCAGTACTTC. Translating gives CSFKHWDIQYF. V gene TRBV29-1 combines with J gene TRBJ2-4; D is unresolved. CDR1 is SQVTM, CDR2 ANQGSEA, per germline. V dropped 8 bases and J dropped 8 bases, with 13 bases sitting between them. The CDR3 contains 11 residues.